What follows are 16 T cell receptor beta chains derived from one specimen sequenced in a study of monozygotic twins with inflammatory bowel disease. From its re-call of the 5' RACE reads, TCRdb lists each CDR3 protein once, without DNA. This sample contains roughly 320,000 distinct CDR3 sequences. Sample: blood. Receptors originate from a human donor with ulcerative colitis or Crohn's disease, or a healthy co-twin of an affected twin (not recorded which).

The chain's CDR3 is CATSELQGAPTDEQFF. V usage is TRBV24-1 and J usage is TRBJ2-1. Germline V lookup: CDR1 KGHDR, CDR2 SFDVKD. The CDR3 has 16 amino acids.

CDR3 residues: CASSPAYGTGSYEQYF. This chain joins TRBV28 and TRBJ2-7; TCRdb proposes TRBD1, but this gene call is untestable without DNA. The CDR3 loop spans 16 amino acids. Germline V gene lookup returns CDR1 MDHEN and CDR2 SYDVKM.

The chain couples TRBV6-4 to TRBJ2-6. The CDR3 is 17 amino acids. Germline V lookup: CDR1 MRHNA, CDR2 SNTAGT. The CDR3 sequence: CASSPDLTGSGANVLTF.

V usage is TRBV27 and J usage is TRBJ2-3; TCRdb picks TRBD1, but there is no DNA to check that call. This CDR3 is built from 16 residues. Germline loops: CDR1 MNHEY, CDR2 SMNVEV (reference sequence). The chain's CDR3 is CASSPWGEASTDTQYF.

The V call is TRBV5-5, the J call TRBJ2-2; TCRdb lists TRBD1, though no DNA is available to test this call. CDR1 and CDR2 from the germline V gene are SGHKS and YYEKEE (reference sequence). This CDR3 spans 14 amino acids. The CDR3 loop is CASSLDTGAGELFF.

The chain combines TRBV19 with TRBJ2-1; the D call from TCRdb, TRBD1, cannot be confirmed without DNA. CDR1 is LNHDA, CDR2 SQIVND, per germline (reference sequence). CDR3 length equals 14 residues. The CDR3 loop reads CASSRGGDNNEQFF. Full variable domain (remainder filled in from reference TRBV19 and TRBJ2-1): DGGITQSPKYLFRKEGQNVTLSCEQNLNHDAMYWYRQDPGQGLRLIYYSQIVNDFQKGDIAEGYSVSREKKESFPLTVTSAQKNPTAFYLCASSRGGDNNEQFFGPGTRLTVL.

The chain combines TRBV13 with TRBJ1-3; TCRdb calls TRBD1, which cannot be checked without DNA. CDR1 and CDR2 (germline): PRHDT, FYEKMQ (reference sequence). This CDR3 has 15 residues. The CDR3 spells CASSLEPGASNTIYF.

The V gene is TRBV19, the J gene TRBJ1-3. CDR3 length: 13 amino acids. Germline V gene data show CDR1 as LNHDA and CDR2 as SQIVND (reference sequence). The CDR3 spells CASSASSGNTIYF.

This chain joins TRBV5-1 and TRBJ1-6. This CDR3 spans 14 amino acids. CDR1 is SGHRS and CDR2 is YFSETQ in the germline V gene. The CDR3 region is CASSIGLTNSPLHF.

The V and J genes are TRBV4-3 and TRBJ2-5; TCRdb indicates TRBD1, and absent DNA this call remains unverified. Germline CDR1 LGHNA, CDR2 YSLEER. This CDR3 region has 14 residues. The CDR3 sequence is CASSQDRDGKTQYF.

The chain uses TRBV4-3 and TRBJ2-1; TCRdb's D call, TRBD1, is unchecked because there is no DNA. This CDR3 comprises 14 residues. Germline CDR1 is LGHNA and CDR2 is YSLEER. The CDR3 sequence: CASSQEGRAGRQFF.

This chain links TRBV12-3 or TRBV12-4 with TRBJ2-7; TCRdb names TRBD1, which stays unverified in the absence of DNA. The CDR3 is 16 residues long. The CDR3 loop is CASSFLGNGTDYEQYF.

The chain is built from TRBV5-4 and TRBJ2-5; TCRdb's D call of TRBD1 is untestable without DNA. The CDR3 loop spans 13 amino acids. The V gene's germline CDR1 is SGHNT and CDR2 YYREEE (reference sequence). The CDR3 protein is CASSYGGVKTQYF.

V is TRBV20-1 and J is TRBJ2-2; the D gene TCRdb calls, TRBD2, cannot be checked with no DNA. CDR3 length equals 15 residues. Germline V CDR1 and CDR2: DFQATT, SNEGSKA (reference sequence). The CDR3 region is CSAPAGAGGTGELFF.

The CDR3 here is CASSQGYGAEQYF. The V call is TRBV14, the J call TRBJ2-7. CDR1 and CDR2 from the germline V gene are SGHDN and FVKESK. This CDR3 contains 13 residues.

The J gene is TRBJ2-7, the V gene TRBV14; TCRdb reports TRBD1, a call that lacks DNA to check it against. The CDR3 extends over 15 amino acids. Germline values: CDR1 SGHDN, CDR2 FVKESK. CDR3: CASSQSDRGWYEQYF.